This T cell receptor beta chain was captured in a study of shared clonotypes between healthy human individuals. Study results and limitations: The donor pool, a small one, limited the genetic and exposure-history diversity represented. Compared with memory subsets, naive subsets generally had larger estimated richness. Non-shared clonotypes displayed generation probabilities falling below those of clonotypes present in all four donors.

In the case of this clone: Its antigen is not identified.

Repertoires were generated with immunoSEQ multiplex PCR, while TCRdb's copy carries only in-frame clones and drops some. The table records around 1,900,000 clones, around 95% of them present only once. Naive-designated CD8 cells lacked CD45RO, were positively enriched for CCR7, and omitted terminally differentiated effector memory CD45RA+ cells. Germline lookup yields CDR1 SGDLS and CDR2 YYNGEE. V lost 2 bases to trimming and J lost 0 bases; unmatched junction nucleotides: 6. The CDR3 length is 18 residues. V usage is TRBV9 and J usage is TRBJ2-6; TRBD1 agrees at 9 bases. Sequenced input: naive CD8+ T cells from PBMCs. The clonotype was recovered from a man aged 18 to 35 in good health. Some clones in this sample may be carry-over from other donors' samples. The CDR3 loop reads CASSVRTGDVSGANVLTF. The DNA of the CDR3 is TGTGCCAGCAGCGTTCGGACAGGGGACGTCTCTGGGGCCAACGTCCTGACTTTC.